This T cell receptor beta chain was sequenced in a study of T cell responses to AZD1222 COVID-19 vaccine (dated by TCRdb to about 2021). Turning to the overall study: AZD1222 recipients given second doses at about 4 weeks or at about 12 weeks were pooled, since spike-specific TCR depth and breadth were not found to differ between the two schedules. TCR sequencing covered 233 trial participants: nearly 210 given two doses of AZD1222 and 26 given two doses of MenACWY control vaccine. Trial participants were enrolled by age into subgroups of 18-55, 56-69 and 70-plus years, and approximately 150, 30 and 60 TCR-sequenced participants, respectively, were included in these subgroups. The paper's findings and limits, for the study overall: A significant rise in spike-specific TCR breadth and depth was observed after two AZD1222 doses relative to day 0 and relative to MenACWY recipients. Participants were mostly white British, with more females than males. The authors suggested clonal diversity may have been underestimated. In the small 56-69-year group, the increase in depth fell short of significance, most likely because of low power. Nearly half of unique spike-specific TCRs reportedly recognized epitopes outside regions mutated in the B.1.351 and B.1.1.7 variants. Conclusions about previously exposed vaccinees are limited, since just a handful of AZD1222 recipients were seropositive for SARS-CoV-2 at baseline. Because no day 14 peak-response samples were available, repertoires were characterized only after the peak T cell response. The vaccine-associated CD4 TCRs covered the entire spike protein, and the dominant responses fell in regions 160-218 and 743-854.

Concerning this clone: Its antigen is currently not known. Nothing much larger sits one base from this clone, and base qualities are not available.

In the germline V gene, CDR1 corresponds to SQVTM and CDR2 to ANQGSEA. Reading from cysteine to phenylalanine, the CDR3 counts 11 amino acids. Only the CDR3 DNA is retained, 33 bases long and in frame from the first base. V is pared back by 5 bases and J by 5 bases, with 7 bases lying between the germline termini. The CDR3 regions of human TCRbeta chains were subjected to immunosequencing. Per the authors' processing: TCRs in the repertoires were compared against a reference library of SARS-CoV-2-specific TCRs that had been generated with the MIRA antigen-specificity platform. Breadth was defined as the fraction of unique TCRs that were SARS-CoV-2-associated. Depth was defined as the fraction of total T cells that were SARS-CoV-2-associated. Using the MIRA data, each spike-specific TCR was assigned both to the spike region to which the TCR was reactive and to a CD4 or CD8 class. Log10-transformed breadth and depth values were compared by one-way ANOVA with Sidak's multiple comparisons tests. TCRdb's version of the immuneACCESS table is confined to in-frame rearrangements and falls short of the full clone set. An unresolved V gene accounts for under half of the shortfall where checked; the remainder is of unknown origin. D and trimming come from the DNA, and the V and J calls and clone size come from that table. Recorded for this sample are approximately 97,000 clones; about 88% of them occurred a single time. The ten largest make up around 5.1% of the sample.

The time point label on this specimen signifies: baseline before first vaccination. Samples from vaccinated people were obtained from the UK trials COV001 and COV002, which included a single-blind randomized controlled phase 2/3 trial of AZD1222 (ChAdOx1 nCoV-19) in healthy adults. Trial participant PBMC samples were collected at day 0 and day 28 after the second dose for TCRbeta chain sequencing. The sample was peripheral blood, taken on day 0 of AZD1222 vaccination. The source of this sequence is an adult in good health. The rearrangement joined TRBV29-1 to TRBJ2-1; no D segment can be confidently identified. The nucleotides are TGCAGCGTTAAACGGAACAATGAGCAGTTCTTC. Its protein product is CSVKRNNEQFF.